This T cell receptor beta chain is drawn from a study of T-cell reconstitution after alpha-beta-depleted transplantation in children. Construction of the TCRbeta library involved unique molecular identifiers. From the PCR reads, TCRdb called clonotypes with MiXCR, one entry per CDR3 protein. The top ten hold less than 4.5% of the sample, which has about 400,000 distinct CDR3 sequences, roughly 22% seen once. This clonotype has more than one count but fewer than ten. The source is a human donor who donated a stem cell graft to a child with acute myeloid leukemia. This sample comprised PBMCs from the stem cell graft donor, obtained from the stem cell graft.

The CDR3 nucleotides are TGCAGTGCTAAAAAACCCGGGAGGTTAAGAGAGACCCAGTACTTC. Its translation: CSAKKPGRLRETQYF. The chain is built from TRBV20-1 and TRBJ2-5; 7 nucleotides align to TRBD2. V shed 4 bases, J shed 4 bases, and the junction held 12 bases outside the gene matches. The CDR3 loop spans 15 amino acids. Germline CDR1 DFQATT, CDR2 SNEGSKA (reference sequence).